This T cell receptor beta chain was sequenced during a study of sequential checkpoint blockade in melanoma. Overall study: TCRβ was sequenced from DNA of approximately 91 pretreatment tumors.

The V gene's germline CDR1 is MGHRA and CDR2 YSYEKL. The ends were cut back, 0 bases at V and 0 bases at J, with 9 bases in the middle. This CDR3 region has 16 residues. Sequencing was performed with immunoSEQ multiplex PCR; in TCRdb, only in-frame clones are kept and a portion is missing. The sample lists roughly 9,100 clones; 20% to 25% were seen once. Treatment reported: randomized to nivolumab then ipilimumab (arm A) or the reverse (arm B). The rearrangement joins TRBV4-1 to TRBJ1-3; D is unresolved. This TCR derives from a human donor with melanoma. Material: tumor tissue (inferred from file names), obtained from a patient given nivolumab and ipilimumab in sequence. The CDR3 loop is CASSQDLRDSGNTIYF. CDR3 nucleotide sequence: TGCGCCAGCAGCCAAGATCTCCGCGACTCTGGAAACACCATATATTTT.